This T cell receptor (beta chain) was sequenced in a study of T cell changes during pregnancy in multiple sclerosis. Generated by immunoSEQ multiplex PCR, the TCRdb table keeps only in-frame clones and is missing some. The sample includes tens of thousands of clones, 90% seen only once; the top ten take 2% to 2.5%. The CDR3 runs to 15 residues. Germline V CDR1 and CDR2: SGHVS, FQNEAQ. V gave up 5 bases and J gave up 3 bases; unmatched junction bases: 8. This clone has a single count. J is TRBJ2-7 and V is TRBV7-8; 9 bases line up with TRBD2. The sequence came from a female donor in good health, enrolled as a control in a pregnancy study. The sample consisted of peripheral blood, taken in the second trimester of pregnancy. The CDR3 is CASSPILAGNYEQYF. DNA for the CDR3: TGTGCCAGCAGCCCCATTCTAGCGGGAAACTACGAGCAGTACTTC.